This T cell receptor (beta chain) derives from a study of T cell repertoires in cytomegalovirus infection. The wider study: Matching HLA type, along with CMV infection, was indicated by public TCR beta signatures. Study-level results: Cumulative public TCR beta family frequency identified carriers of CMV plus the relevant HLA. Ex vivo responses were dominated by HLA-C-restricted CMV-specific TCR beta clonotypes.

V shed 1 base and J 4 bases; nucleotides not matched to a gene: 5. This CDR3 has 16 amino acids. Germline CDR1 and CDR2: SGHTA and FQGNSA. This clonotype has a count of ten or more. The antigen remains unidentified. TCRdb itself ran the reads through MiXCR, one entry per CDR3 protein. Of 200,000 to 300,000 distinct CDR3 sequences in the sample, about 12% were seen once. Sequences were obtained from PBMCs. This clonotype was sampled from a human donor in good health (CMV status not recorded). Some clones in this sample may be carry-over from other donors' samples. The genes are TRBV7-2 and TRBJ2-7, with 12 bases matching TRBD2. As DNA, the CDR3 is TGTGCCAGCAGCTTAGAACGCCTAGCGGGAGGGTACGAGCAGTACTTC. This encodes CASSLERLAGGYEQYF. Drawing the rest from reference TRBV7-2 and TRBJ2-7, the complete variable domain is GAGVSQSPSNKVTEKGKDVELRCDPISGHTALYWYRQSLGQGLEFLIYFQGNSAPDKSGLPSDRFSAERTGGSVSTLTIQRTQQEDSAVYLCASSLERLAGGYEQYFGPGTRLTVT.